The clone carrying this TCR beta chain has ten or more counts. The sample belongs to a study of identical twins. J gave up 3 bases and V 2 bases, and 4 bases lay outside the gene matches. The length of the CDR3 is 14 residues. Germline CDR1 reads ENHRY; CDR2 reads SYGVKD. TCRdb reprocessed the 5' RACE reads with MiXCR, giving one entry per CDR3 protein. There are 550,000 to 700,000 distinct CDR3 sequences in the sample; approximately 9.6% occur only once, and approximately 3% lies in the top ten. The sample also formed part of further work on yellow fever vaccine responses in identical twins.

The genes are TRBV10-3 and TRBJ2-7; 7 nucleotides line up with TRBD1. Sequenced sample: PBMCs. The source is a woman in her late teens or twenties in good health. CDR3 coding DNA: TGTGCCATCAGTGAGGGGGCAGGGGGCTACGAGCAGTACTTC. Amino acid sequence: CAISEGAGGYEQYF.